This T cell receptor beta chain was captured in a study of blood T cells in healthy people across ages. Study-wide findings and caveats: Not knowing donor CMV status may have confounded expanded clonotype changes. Reliance upon unsorted PBMCs precluded definitive naive versus antigen-experienced comparison.

This clonotype has ten or more counts. The antigen is not known. CDR3 size: 11 residues. The V end was cut by 10 bases, the J end by 6 bases, with 13 bases between. Germline-derived CDR1 and CDR2 are LGHDT and YNNKEL (reference sequence). The use of a sample-barcoded 5' primer and a J-beta primer mix characterized a second PCR of about 7 to 12 cycles. One entry per CDR3 protein, called by TCRdb with MiXCR from the 5' RACE reads. Found here are hundreds of thousands of distinct CDR3 sequences, about a third of them singletons; the top ten hold 15% to 19%. This rearrangement joins TRBV3-1 to TRBJ2-7; D call uncertain. The source of this sequence is a woman of 80 years or more in good health. Sequencing was performed on blood. The CDR3 reads CATSALFEQYF. CDR3 coding DNA: TGTGCCACCTCAGCCTTGTTCGAGCAGTACTTC.